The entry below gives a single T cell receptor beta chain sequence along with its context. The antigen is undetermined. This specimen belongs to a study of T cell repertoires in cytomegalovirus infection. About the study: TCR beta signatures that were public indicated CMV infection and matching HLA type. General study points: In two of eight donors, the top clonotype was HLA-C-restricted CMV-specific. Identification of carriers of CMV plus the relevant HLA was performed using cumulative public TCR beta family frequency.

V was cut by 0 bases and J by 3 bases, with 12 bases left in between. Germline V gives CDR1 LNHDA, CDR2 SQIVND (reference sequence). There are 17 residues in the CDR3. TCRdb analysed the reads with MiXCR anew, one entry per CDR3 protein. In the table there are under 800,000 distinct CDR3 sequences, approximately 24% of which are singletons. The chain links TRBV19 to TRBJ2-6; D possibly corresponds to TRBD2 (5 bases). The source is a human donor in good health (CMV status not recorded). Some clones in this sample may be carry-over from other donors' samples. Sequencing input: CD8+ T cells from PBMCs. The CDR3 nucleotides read TGTGCCAGTAGTATAGAAGAGAGGGTTGTTGGGGCCAACGTCCTGACTTTC. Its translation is CASSIEERVVGANVLTF.